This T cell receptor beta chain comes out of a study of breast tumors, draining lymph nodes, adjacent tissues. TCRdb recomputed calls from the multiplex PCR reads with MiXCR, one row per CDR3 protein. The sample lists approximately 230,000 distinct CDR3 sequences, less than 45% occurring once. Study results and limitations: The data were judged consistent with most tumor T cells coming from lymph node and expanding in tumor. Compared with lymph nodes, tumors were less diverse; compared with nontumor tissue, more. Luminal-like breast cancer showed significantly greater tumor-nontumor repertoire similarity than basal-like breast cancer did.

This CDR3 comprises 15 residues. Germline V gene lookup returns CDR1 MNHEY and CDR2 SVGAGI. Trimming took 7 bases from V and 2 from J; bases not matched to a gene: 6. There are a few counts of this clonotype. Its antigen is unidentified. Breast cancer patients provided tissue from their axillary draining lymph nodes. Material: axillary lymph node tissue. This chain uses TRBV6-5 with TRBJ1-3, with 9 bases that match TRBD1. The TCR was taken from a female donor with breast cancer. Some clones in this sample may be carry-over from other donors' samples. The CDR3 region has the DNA TGTGCCAGCAAACTCGGGACAGGGACTGGAAACACCATATATTTT. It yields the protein CASKLGTGTGNTIYF.